The clone carrying this T cell receptor (beta chain) was recorded only once. Original processing notes: Amplification of reference gene primers provided the estimated nucleated cell counts. The protocol was immunoSEQ multiplex PCR, while the TCRdb copy is restricted to in-frame clones and leaves out a portion. V and J calls and clone size are as listed in that table; D and trimming were resolved from the DNA. The sample lists 100,000 or so clones; less than 90% were seen once. This sample was taken from a study of blood T cell repertoires in COVID-19. J was trimmed by 4 bases and V by 4 bases; bases with no gene match: 8. Looked up from germline, CDR1 is SGHTS and CDR2 is YDEGEE. The length of the CDR3 is 15 residues.

The clonotype originates from a man over 45 with acute or convalescent COVID-19. This chain connects TRBV5-8 to TRBJ2-1, with 7 nucleotides matching TRBD2. Sequenced: peripheral blood. Written as DNA, the CDR3 is TGTGCCAGCAGCGGAACCGGGACTAAGTACAATGAGCAGTTCTTC. This translates into CASSGTGTKYNEQFF.